This T cell receptor beta chain was identified during a study of regulatory T cells in long-lasting Graves disease (dated by TCRdb to about 2021). With regard to the full study: To count as having persistent Graves' disease, a patient had to have received antithyroid drug treatment for over 5 years with TSH receptor autoantibodies remaining persistently positive. In the clinical cohort, patients with persistent Graves' disease had used antithyroid drugs for an average of about 10 years. The study was conducted in China and was registered as a clinical trial. A total of around 33 samples underwent TCR sequencing, from roughly 13 patients with persistent Graves' disease and some 20 patients with newly diagnosed Graves' disease. Persistent Graves' disease patients were compared with newly diagnosed Graves' disease patients by peripheral blood TCR sequencing and RNA sequencing.

Library construction relied on multiplex PCR. TCRdb records Illumina HiSeq 4000 as the sequencer. CDR3 regions were amplified by Arm-PCR with iRepertoire HTBI primers to construct TCR beta libraries. Before sequencing, the PCR products went through gel purification. Processing in the source paper ran as follows. A total of 62 TRBV and some 13 TRBJ segments were identified across samples and were used for gene usage analysis of CDR3 amino acid clonotypes. Filtered high-quality paired reads were merged into contigs using COPE and FqMerger. BLAST was used to align contigs to the IMGT TRBV, TRBD and TRBJ reference genes, and CDR3 was defined following IMGT. Any clonotype with a frequency above 0.1% was counted as a highly expanded clone. Shannon entropy served as the measure of repertoire diversity, while the Gini coefficient captured V-J evenness. Clonotypes shared by more than one individual were considered public. The public reads were run again by TCRdb, first through fastp at Q25 and then through MiXCR, and only productive beta chains were kept. Rows merge per CDR3 protein into single entries with the most common DNA and genes. The V and J calls were determined by TCRdb, not by the authors. This sample holds more than 300,000 distinct CDR3 sequences; around 19% were observed only once. The ten largest clones capture less than 35% of the sample.

Concerning this clonotype: Its recognized antigen is unknown. No clone much larger than this one lies a single base away; base qualities are absent.

Spanning cysteine to phenylalanine, the CDR3 consists of 14 amino acids. The CDR3 DNA has 42 bases and is translated from base 1. V loses 5 bases, J loses 0 bases, and the germline ends lie 10 bases apart. According to the germline V gene (reference sequence), CDR1 reads LNHDA and CDR2 reads SQIVND. The research as a whole found: The study examined only peripheral blood because the primary lesion, thyroid tissue, could not be accessed. A larger number of public clonotypes was shared among persistent patients (around 2,500) than among newly diagnosed patients (approximately 1,000). Sequencing and analysis were restricted to the TCR beta chain. Compared with newly diagnosed patients, persistent Graves' disease patients had lower TCR Shannon entropy and fewer highly expanded clones, which suggests clonal expansion. The small sample size was acknowledged by the authors as a limitation that may reduce accuracy. Preferential use of TRBV28, TRBJ1-2 and TRBJ2-5 was observed in persistent disease, whereas TRBV20-1 and TRBJ2-1 were favored in newly diagnosed disease.

The sample's time point label, decoded: persistent/refractory GD, antithyroid drugs over 5 years with positive TRAb. For both TCR sequencing and RNA sequencing, RNA was extracted from PBMCs using TRIzol. The diagnosis of Graves' disease was made according to American Thyroid Association guidelines. Patients were recruited from an endocrinology department in Xi'an, China. From each patient, 7.5 to 9.5 milliliters of peripheral blood was collected into an EDTA anticoagulant tube. Ficoll Paque Plus density gradient separation was used to isolate PBMCs, and no further T cell sorting was done. An Agilent 2100 Bioanalyzer and agarose gel were used to assess RNA quality, and a NanoDrop 2000 was used to measure RNA concentration.

The rearrangement joined TRBV19 to TRBJ1-1; the D gene identity is not certain. The sequenced sample was peripheral blood mononuclear cells (PBMCs), obtained when the disease was refractory, from a patient treated with antithyroid drugs. The TCR sequence derives from a female donor with Graves disease. This receptor carries the CDR3 CASSRVWMNTEAFF. The DNA sequence is TGTGCCAGTAGTCGTGTATGGATGAACACTGAAGCTTTCTTT.